This TCR beta chain was sequenced in a study of T cell responses to AZD1222 COVID-19 vaccine. Trimming cost V 5 bases and J 3 bases, with 10 bases left between them. The CDR3 has 13 residues. The germline V gene encodes CDR1 LNHDA and CDR2 SQIVND (reference sequence). Data came from immunoSEQ multiplex PCR; TCRdb stores just in-frame clones and leaves some out. The table lists some 150,000 clones, around 86% of them singletons. The chain employs TRBV19 and TRBJ1-2; D remains unclear. The receptor was derived from an adult in good health. Sequencing was performed on peripheral blood, taken on day 0 of MenACWY control vaccination. The CDR3 DNA reads TGTGCCAGTAGTCCTACTCGGGACTATGGCTACACCTTC. This translates into CASSPTRDYGYTF.